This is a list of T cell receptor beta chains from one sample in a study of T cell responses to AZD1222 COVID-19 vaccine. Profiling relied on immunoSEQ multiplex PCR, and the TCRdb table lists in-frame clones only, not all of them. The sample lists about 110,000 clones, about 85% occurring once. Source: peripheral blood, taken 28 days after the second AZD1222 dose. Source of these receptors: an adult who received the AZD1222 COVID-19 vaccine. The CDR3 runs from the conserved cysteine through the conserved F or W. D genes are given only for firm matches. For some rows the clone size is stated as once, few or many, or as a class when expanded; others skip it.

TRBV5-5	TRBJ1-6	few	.	TGTGCCAGCAGCTCGAGGACAAGGGGGGGAAATTCACCCCTCCACTTT	CASSSRTRGGNSPLHF
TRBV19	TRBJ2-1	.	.	TGTGCCAGTAGCTCGGGGTGGGAGCAGTTCTTC	CASSSGWEQFF
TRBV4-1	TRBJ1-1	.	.	TGCGCCAGCAGCCAACAGGGCTCTGAAGCTTTCTTT	CASSQQGSEAFF
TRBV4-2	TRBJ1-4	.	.	TGTGCCAGCGGTGCGGCAGGGATAAATGAAAAACTGTTTTTT	CASGAAGINEKLFF
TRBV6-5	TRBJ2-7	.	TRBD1	TGTGCCAGCAGTTACGGGACAGGGGGCGAGCAGTACTTC	CASSYGTGGEQYF
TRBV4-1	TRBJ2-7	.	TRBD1	TGCGCCAGCAGCCAAGATGGGACAGGGGGGTACGAGCAGTACTTC	CASSQDGTGGYEQYF
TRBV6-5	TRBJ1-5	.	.	TGTGCCAGCAGTTATCATCAGGGTTCAGGGCAGCCCCAGCATTTT	CASSYHQGSGQPQHF
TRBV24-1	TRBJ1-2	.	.	TGTGCCACCAGTGATGACGGCTATGGCTACACCTTC	CATSDDGYGYTF
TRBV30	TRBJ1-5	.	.	TGTGCCTGGAGTGTATCGGGAGTTCAGCCCCAGCATTTT	CAWSVSGVQPQHF
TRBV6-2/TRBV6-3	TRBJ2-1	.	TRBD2	TGTGCCAGCAGTTACCTCTTGACTAGCGGGGTCTACAATGAGCAGTTCTTC	CASSYLLTSGVYNEQFF
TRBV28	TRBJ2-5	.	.	TGTGCCAGCACCCGACAGGGCGGGAATGAGAAGACCCAGTACTTC	CASTRQGGNEKTQYF
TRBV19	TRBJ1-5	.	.	TGTGCCATAGACCAGGGAGGGAATCAGCCCCAGCATTTT	CAIDQGGNQPQHF
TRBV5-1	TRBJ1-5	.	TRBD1	TGCGCCAGCAGCCTGGAAGGGGGCCAGCCCCAGCATTTT	CASSLEGGQPQHF
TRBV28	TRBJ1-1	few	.	TGTGCCAGCAGTTTAACGCCCAACACTGAAGCTTTCTTT	CASSLTPNTEAFF
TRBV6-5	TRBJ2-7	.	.	TGTGCCAGCAGACTGTACAGGGTAGGGTTCTACGAGCAGTACTTC	CASRLYRVGFYEQYF
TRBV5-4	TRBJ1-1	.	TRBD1	TGTGCCAGCAGCCCGGGACAGTCGGGGTTAGTAGACACTGAAGCTTTCTTT	CASSPGQSGLVDTEAFF
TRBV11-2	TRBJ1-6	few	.	TGTGCCTCTACCGGAGGCGGGATTTCGGGATCACCCCTCCACTTT	CASTGGGISGSPLHF